This T cell receptor (beta chain) was retrieved from a study of cytomegalovirus exposure and HLA in healthy donors. Unmatched junction bases numbered 9, after V lost 10 bases and J lost 0 bases. The CDR3 totals 15 residues. Germline lookup yields CDR1 MNHEY and CDR2 SMNVEV (reference sequence). This clone was observed a few times. 13 Jbeta primers and 60 Vbeta primers were used for the PCR. Sequenced by immunoSEQ multiplex PCR; TCRdb stores in-frame clones only, minus some. Among about 200,000 clones listed, almost 85% were seen once. The sequenced sample was PBMCs. The sequence was obtained from a woman between 50 and 59 years old in good health and CMV-seronegative. The V call is TRBV27, the J call TRBJ1-2; 9 bases agree with TRBD1. The CDR3 DNA reads TGTGCCACCCGGACAGGGGTAAGAGCTAACTATGGCTACACCTTC. Translating it yields CATRTGVRANYGYTF.